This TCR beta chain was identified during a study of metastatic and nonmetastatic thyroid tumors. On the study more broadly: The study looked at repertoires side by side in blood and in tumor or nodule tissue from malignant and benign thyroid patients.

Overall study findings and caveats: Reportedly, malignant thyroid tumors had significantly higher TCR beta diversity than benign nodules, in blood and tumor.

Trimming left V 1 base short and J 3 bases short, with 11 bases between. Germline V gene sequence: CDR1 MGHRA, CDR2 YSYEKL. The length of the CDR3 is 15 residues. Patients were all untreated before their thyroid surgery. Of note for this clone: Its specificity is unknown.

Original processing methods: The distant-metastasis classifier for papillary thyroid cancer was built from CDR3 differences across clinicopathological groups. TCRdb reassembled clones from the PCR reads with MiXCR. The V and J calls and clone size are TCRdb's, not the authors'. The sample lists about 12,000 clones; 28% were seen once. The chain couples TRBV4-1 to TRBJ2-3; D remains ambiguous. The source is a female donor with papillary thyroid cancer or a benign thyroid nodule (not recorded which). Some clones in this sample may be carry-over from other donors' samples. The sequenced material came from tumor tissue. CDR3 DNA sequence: TGCGCCAGCAGCCAAGCTCCCGGATTTACAGATACGCAGTATTTT. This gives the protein CASSQAPGFTDTQYF.